The entry that follows covers one T cell receptor (beta chain) sequence. The antigen is not known. TCRdb reprocessed the PCR reads via MiXCR and lists one record per CDR3 protein. The profile covers 30,000 or so distinct CDR3 sequences, with 50% appearing a single time and under 6.5% taken by the ten largest. Germline-derived CDR1 and CDR2 are SGHVS and FQNEAQ. V lost 1 base to trimming and J lost 10 bases; unmatched junction nucleotides: 16. CDR3 length: 18 residues. This record belongs to a study of vaccination and CD4 T cells after COVID-19. Whole-study context: The study enrolled six male and four female convalescents, two of whom were Hispanic. The study collected post-vaccine samples a median around 72 days after dose two, with a range of 14 to 241.

Points from the study as a whole: Convalescent patients gained a median 86.3% of their reactive clones only post-vaccination. Counts of SARS-CoV-2-reactive clonotypes had a median that went from approximately 23 to 38, a nonsignificant change.

Sample time point: late sampling 161 to 241 days after vaccination in three convalescent patients. The chain is built from TRBV7-8 and TRBJ2-1; the match to TRBD2 covers 10 bases. The origin of this receptor is a human donor who had recovered from COVID-19. The input for sequencing was CD4+ T cells from blood, taken about 7 months after SARS-CoV-2 vaccination. CDR3 region: CASSLGTIAGGPGAEQFF. The CDR3 region has the DNA TGTGCCAGCAGCTTAGGAACGATAGCGGGAGGTCCAGGGGCAGAGCAGTTCTTC.